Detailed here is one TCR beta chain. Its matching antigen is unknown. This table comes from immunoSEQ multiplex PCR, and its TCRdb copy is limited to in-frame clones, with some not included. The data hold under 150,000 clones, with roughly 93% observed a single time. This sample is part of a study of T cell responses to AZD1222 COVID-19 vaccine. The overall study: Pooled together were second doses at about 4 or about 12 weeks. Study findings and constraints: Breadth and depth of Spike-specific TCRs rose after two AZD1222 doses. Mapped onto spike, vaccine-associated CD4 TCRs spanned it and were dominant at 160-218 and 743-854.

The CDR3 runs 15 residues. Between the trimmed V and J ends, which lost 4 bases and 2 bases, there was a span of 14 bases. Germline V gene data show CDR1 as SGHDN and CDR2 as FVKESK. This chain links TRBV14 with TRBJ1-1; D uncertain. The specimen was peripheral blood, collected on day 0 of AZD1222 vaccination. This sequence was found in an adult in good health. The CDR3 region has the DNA TGTGCCAGCAGCCCCCCCGCGGCAAAAAACACTGAAGCTTTCTTT. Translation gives CASSPPAAKNTEAFF.